Presented here are 19 T cell receptor beta chains from one specimen sequenced in a study of TIL therapy for anti-PD-1-resistant metastatic lung cancer. Documented time point: pre-treatment sample, taken before nivolumab and TIL therapy. Tumor tissue came from excised metastases, mostly pleural nodules or supraclavicular lymph nodes. The libraries were made with immunoSEQ v3. Sequenced by immunoSEQ multiplex PCR; TCRdb stores in-frame clones only, minus some. The table includes 50,000 or so clones, about two thirds detected once. The starting material was tumor tissue, obtained at baseline. The receptors derive from a person aged 25 to 80 with non-small cell lung cancer.

The J gene is TRBJ2-1, the V gene TRBV7-9; possible D gene TRBD1, 5 bases. Germline V gene sequence: CDR1 SEHNR, CDR2 FQNEAQ (reference sequence). Trimming stripped 1 base from V and 12 bases from J, with 10 bases between. The CDR3 spans 12 residues. The CDR3 sequence: CASSLVQGGQFF. The DNA of the CDR3 is TGTGCCAGCAGCTTAGTGCAGGGCGGGCAGTTCTTC.

The chain carries TRBV10-1 and TRBJ1-2; D gene unclear. The CDR3 consists of 19 residues. V shed 4 bases and J shed 1 base, with 25 bases lying between them. Germline CDR1 and CDR2: WNHNN and SYGVQD (reference sequence). The CDR3 DNA reads TGCGCCAGCAGTGCTATTTTACTTGGAAATGACCGGTTTAACTATGGCTACACCTTC. This encodes CASSAILLGNDRFNYGYTF.

The chain links TRBV5-1 to TRBJ1-1; D unclear. From germline, CDR1 is SGHRS and CDR2 YFSETQ. V was pared by 1 base and J by 4 bases, with 14 bases between. This CDR3 spans 15 amino acids. The CDR3 is CASSLIDPGSTEAFF. Written as DNA, the CDR3 is TGCGCCAGCAGCTTGATCGACCCTGGGAGCACTGAAGCTTTCTTT. The complete variable domain, with remaining parts taken from reference TRBV5-1 and TRBJ1-1, reads KAGVTQTPRYLIKTRGQQVTLSCSPISGHRSVSWYQQTPGQGLQFLFEYFSETQRNKGNFPGRFSGRQFSNSRSEMNVSTLELGDSALYLCASSLIDPGSTEAFFGQGTRLTVV.

V and J are TRBV27 and TRBJ2-6, with D unclear. The V end lost 7 bases, the J end lost 0 bases, and 7 bases lay between the germline ends. This CDR3 comprises 14 residues. CDR1 is MNHEY, CDR2 SMNVEV, per germline (reference sequence). The CDR3 DNA sequence: TGTGCCAGCACATGGGTCTCTGGGGCCAACGTCCTGACTTTC. Translated, it gives CASTWVSGANVLTF.

The V call is TRBV11-3, the J call TRBJ2-5; the D gene is possibly TRBD2 (5 bases). CDR1 SGHNT and CDR2 YENEEA come from the germline V gene. The length of the CDR3 is 13 residues. The V end lost 6 bases, the J end lost 2 bases, and 10 bases lay between the germline ends. CDR3 in DNA: TGTGCCAGCAGTGCCAGCGGACAAGAGACCCAGTACTTC. The encoded protein is CASSASGQETQYF. Combining the CDR3 with reference TRBV11-3 and TRBJ2-5 gives the whole variable domain EAGVVQSPRYKIIEKKQPVAFWCNPISGHNTLYWYLQNLGQGPELLIRYENEEAVDDSQLPKDRFSAERLKGVDSTLKIQPAELGDSAVYLCASSASGQETQYFGPGTRLLVL.

There are a few counts of this clone. The V call is TRBV5-5, the J call TRBJ1-2; no reliable D call. The CDR3 is 12 amino acids. Germline V gives CDR1 SGHKS, CDR2 YYEKEE (reference sequence). Between the trimmed V and J ends, which lost 6 bases and 4 bases, there was a span of 10 bases. DNA of the CDR3: TGTGCCAGCACCCCCGAGATCTATGGCTACACCTTC. Amino acids: CASTPEIYGYTF.

J is TRBJ2-2 and V is TRBV19; perhaps TRBD1 as D (5 bases). Looked up from germline, CDR1 is LNHDA and CDR2 is SQIVND (reference sequence). Trimming pared 5 bases from V and 8 bases from J, leaving 9 bases between. CDR3 length equals 12 residues. This CDR3 is CASSSRTGELFF. The CDR3, as DNA: TGTGCCAGTAGTTCCCGGACAGGGGAGCTGTTTTTT.

CDR3 DNA sequence: TGTGCCAGCAGTGATCTTAACAGTCAGTTCTCTGGAAACACCATATATTTT. Translation gives CASSDLNSQFSGNTIYF. This chain links TRBV2 with TRBJ1-3; unclear D gene. Germline assignment: CDR1 SNHLY and CDR2 FYNNEI. V was shortened by 3 bases and J by 0 bases, with 15 bases between the two germline ends. The CDR3 sequence is 17 residues long.

The chain employs TRBV18 and TRBJ1-2, with D maybe TRBD1 (5 bases). Germline loops: CDR1 KGHSH, CDR2 LQKENI. Trimming left V 3 bases short and J 2 bases short, with 10 bases between. The CDR3 totals 14 residues. CDR3 bases: TGTGCCAGCTCACCGACGAGGGGAAACTATGGCTACACCTTC. Protein sequence: CASSPTRGNYGYTF.

The chain uses TRBV28 and TRBJ2-4, with 14 bases matching TRBD2. Germline loops: CDR1 MDHEN, CDR2 SYDVKM. The junction had 4 bases not matched to a gene; V was cut back by 6 bases and J by 0 bases. The CDR3 has 17 amino acids. CDR3: CASSGLAGGLAKNIQYF. In nucleotides, the CDR3 is TGTGCCAGCAGCGGACTAGCGGGGGGATTAGCCAAAAACATTCAGTACTTC. The whole variable domain, filled in from reference TRBV28 and TRBJ2-4, reads DVKVTQSSRYLVKRTGEKVFLECVQDMDHENMFWYRQDPGLGLRLIYFSYDVKMKEKGDIPEGYSVSREKKERFSLILESASTNQTSMYLCASSGLAGGLAKNIQYFGAGTRLSVL.

V gene TRBV14 combines with J gene TRBJ1-2; 8 bases fit TRBD1. Unmatched junction bases numbered 13, after V lost 0 bases and J lost 4 bases. The CDR3 length is 18 residues. Per the germline V gene, CDR1 is SGHDN and CDR2 is FVKESK. DNA for the CDR3: TGTGCCAGCAGCCAAGATTGGTCAGGGGGCACATCCTCCTATGGCTACACCTTC. It yields the protein CASSQDWSGGTSSYGYTF.

The gene calls are TRBV5-4 and TRBJ2-2; 7 bases are shared with TRBD2. This CDR3 spans 14 amino acids. V shed 4 bases, J shed 7 bases, and the junction held 7 bases outside the gene matches. The germline gives CDR1 SGHNT, CDR2 YYREEE (reference sequence). Here the CDR3 reads CASSAGLGIGELFF. The CDR3 DNA sequence: TGTGCCAGCAGCGCCGGACTAGGGATCGGGGAGCTGTTTTTT. Together with reference TRBV5-4 and TRBJ2-2, the CDR3 gives the full variable domain: ETGVTQSPTHLIKTRGQQVTLRCSSQSGHNTVSWYQQALGQGPQFIFQYYREEENGRGNFPPRFSGLQFPNYSSELNVNALELDDSALYLCASSAGLGIGELFFGEGSRLTVL.

The genes are TRBV11-2 and TRBJ2-3; D not resolved. V was pared by 3 bases and J by 5 bases, with 9 bases between. Germline V gene lookup returns CDR1 SGHAT and CDR2 FQNNGV. The CDR3 loop spans 13 amino acids. The CDR3 nucleotides read TGTGCCAGCAGCTTCCGGGCCCGAGATACGCAGTATTTT. Translating gives CASSFRARDTQYF.

The rearrangement joins TRBV5-1 to TRBJ2-2, with 14 bases that match TRBD2. CDR1 and CDR2 from the germline V gene are SGHRS and YFSETQ. V shed 0 bases and J 4 bases; nucleotides not matched to a gene: 2. The CDR3 has 17 residues. The DNA of the CDR3 is TGCGCCAGCAGCTTGGGACTAGCGGGGGGGCCCACCGGGGAGCTGTTTTTT. Residues: CASSLGLAGGPTGELFF.

This clone was observed many times. This rearrangement joins TRBV7-2 to TRBJ1-2; no firm D call. V shed 1 base and J shed 4 bases, with 16 bases lying between them. This CDR3 has 16 amino acids. Germline V gives CDR1 SGHTA, CDR2 FQGNSA. CDR3 sequence reads: CASSLGPVIPGYGYTF. The CDR3 nucleotides read TGTGCCAGCAGCTTAGGCCCGGTTATTCCTGGCTATGGCTACACCTTC.

The chain uses TRBV10-2 and TRBJ2-7; 8 bases are a match to TRBD2. In germline, CDR1 is WSHSY, CDR2 SAAADI. V lost 8 bases, J lost 2 bases, and 8 bases stayed unmatched. CDR3 length equals 14 residues. CDR3 protein: CASLIAGTAYEQYF. CDR3 nucleotides: TGCGCCAGCCTTATAGCGGGGACCGCCTACGAGCAGTACTTC.

The gene calls are TRBV6-6 and TRBJ2-7; TRBD1 matches 8 bases. This CDR3 has 15 amino acids. The V segment lost 0 bases and the J segment 5 bases; nucleotides outside the gene matches: 6. Germline CDR1 and CDR2: MNHNY and SVGAGI (reference sequence). The CDR3 here is CASSYSWTGTNEQYF. CDR3 coding DNA: TGTGCCAGCAGTTACTCCTGGACAGGGACAAACGAGCAGTACTTC.

This clone came up once. The CDR3 bases are TGTGCCAGCACTCGGGACAATGCCTCTGGAAACACCATATATTTT. Translating it yields CASTRDNASGNTIYF. The genes are TRBV28 and TRBJ1-3, with D perhaps TRBD1 (6 bases). Trimming took off 7 bases at V and 0 bases at J, with 13 bases between the two ends. The CDR3 loop spans 15 amino acids. From germline, CDR1 is MDHEN and CDR2 SYDVKM.

There are a few counts of this clone. The chain has TRBV11-2 and TRBJ2-7; TRBD1 might be the D (7 bases). V dropped 1 base and J dropped 5 bases, with 12 bases sitting between them. From germline, CDR1 is SGHAT and CDR2 FQNNGV. The CDR3 runs 14 residues. CDR3 nucleotides: TGTGCCAGCAGCTTAGTTGGAGGGGGCCACGAGCAGTACTTC. This translates into CASSLVGGGHEQYF. Drawing the rest from reference TRBV11-2 and TRBJ2-7, the complete variable domain is EAGVAQSPRYKIIEKRQSVAFWCNPISGHATLYWYQQILGQGPKLLIQFQNNGVVDDSQLPKDRFSAERLKGVDSTLKIQPAKLEDSAVYLCASSLVGGGHEQYFGPGTRLTVT.